The 11 T cell receptor beta chains below all came from one sample that was sequenced in a study of response to subunit inactivated influenza vaccine (dated by TCRdb to the late 2010s). The library was produced with RT-PCR. Instrument used: Illumina HiSeq 2500. The raw public data were reprocessed by TCRdb itself: fastp quality trimming at Q25, MiXCR clonotype calling, in-frame beta chains only. Each CDR3 protein appears once, grouped with its most common genes and DNA. For this sample the table gives some 570,000 distinct CDR3 sequences, of which about 11% were detected only once. The ten largest clones capture approximately 9.9% of the sample. These same records also appear under a second study, on T cells expressing NK-cell markers. Drawing on the second study: TCR beta cDNA libraries were prepared using 5'RACE template switching, which introduced a universal primer site and unique molecular identifiers.

The specimen was PBMCs from blood, collected on the day of vaccination. The receptors were gathered from a man aged 45-65 years who received an inactivated influenza vaccine. Donor details come from another sample of the same person, matched by shared clones.

The chain couples TRBV4-2 to TRBJ1-5, with unresolved D. Trimming took 0 bases from V and 8 from J, leaving 8 bases between them. From germline, CDR1 is LGHNA and CDR2 YNFKEQ. The CDR3 is made up of 13 amino acids. CDR3 coding DNA: TGTGCCAGCAGCCAAGACGGTGGAGAGCCCCAGCATTTT. Its translation: CASSQDGGEPQHF.

For this clonotype: Since no conserved phenylalanine or tryptophan closes the CDR3, a read error is the likely cause. The chain joins TRBV20-1 to TRBJ2-5, with D possibly TRBD1 on 6 matching bases. V was clipped by 7 bases and J by 2 bases, with 14 bases between them. Germline values: CDR1 DFQATT, CDR2 SNEGSKA (reference sequence). The CDR3 totals 13 residues. CDR3 residues: CSVPGAGQETQYL. CDR3 in DNA: TGCAGTGTCCCAGGGGCCGGGCAAGAGACCCAGTACCTC.

This clonotype has only a few counts. V and J are TRBV4-3 and TRBJ2-3, with 7 positions matching TRBD1. From germline, CDR1 is LGHNA and CDR2 YSLEER. V lost 4 bases and J lost 5; bases outside the gene matches: 9. The CDR3 has 15 amino acids. The CDR3 reads CASSPRQGRGDTQYF. The CDR3 nucleotides read TGCGCCAGCAGCCCAAGACAGGGAAGGGGAGATACGCAGTATTTT.

This clonotype showed up many times. V and J are TRBV12-3 or TRBV12-4 and TRBJ2-7; maybe TRBD2 (7 bases). This CDR3 comprises 14 residues. Trimming removed 5 bases at V and 0 bases at J, with 11 bases between. The CDR3 spells CASSSGTPSYEQYF. The CDR3 DNA is TGTGCCAGCAGTAGCGGGACACCCTCCTACGAGCAGTACTTC.

This clonotype was detected only a few times. The chain combines TRBV7-2 with TRBJ1-5, with TRBD1 as a possible D gene (5 bases). The CDR3 length is 17 residues. Trimming pared 5 bases from V and 0 bases from J, leaving 17 bases between. Germline CDR1 and CDR2: SGHTA and FQGNSA. CDR3 in amino acids: CASSPLAGSGSNQPQHF. The CDR3 nucleotides read TGTGCCAGCAGCCCCTTGGCAGGGAGTGGTAGCAATCAGCCCCAGCATTTT.

The chain recombines TRBV11-2 with TRBJ2-5; perhaps TRBD2 as D (7 bases). Looked up from germline, CDR1 is SGHAT and CDR2 is FQNNGV. The CDR3 runs 19 residues. Trimming took off 5 bases at V and 5 bases at J, with 30 bases between the two ends. CDR3 DNA sequence: TGTGCCAGCAGCCTTAGAGGGGGGGGCCTAGCGGCAGCATGGGAGACCCAGTACTTC. Encoded protein: CASSLRGGGLAAAWETQYF. The full variable domain, with the rest looked up from reference TRBV11-2 and TRBJ2-5, is EAGVAQSPRYKIIEKRQSVAFWCNPISGHATLYWYQQILGQGPKLLIQFQNNGVVDDSQLPKDRFSAERLKGVDSTLKIQPAKLEDSAVYLCASSLRGGGLAAAWETQYFGPGTRLLVL.

The sample holds a few counts of this clonotype. This chain's CDR3 is CASSLGGGNSPYEQYF. The CDR3 bases are TGTGCCAGCAGCTTAGGTGGAGGGAATTCTCCCTACGAGCAGTACTTC. V is TRBV7-2 and J is TRBJ2-7; a possible D gene is TRBD2 (6 bases). The CDR3 is 16 residues long. V was clipped by 1 base and J by 2 bases, with 15 bases between them. The germline V gene encodes CDR1 SGHTA and CDR2 FQGNSA.

The chain uses TRBV7-6 and TRBJ2-1; D remains unclear. Germline V gene lookup returns CDR1 SGHVS and CDR2 FNYEAQ. The CDR3 totals 12 residues. The CDR3 is CGMRSAYNEQFF. In DNA, the CDR3 is TGTGGAATGCGGAGTGCCTACAATGAGCAGTTCTTC.

This clonotype was observed a handful of times. Written as DNA, the CDR3 is TGCGCCAGCAGACCCCGGTTAGAGTCCTACAATGAGCAGTTCTTC. Protein sequence: CASRPRLESYNEQFF. The rearrangement uses TRBV5-1 and TRBJ2-1; D call uncertain. Between the trimmed V and J ends, which lost 5 bases and 1 base, there was a span of 13 bases. The CDR3 length is 15 residues. Germline CDR1 reads SGHRS; CDR2 reads YFSETQ.

The chain joins TRBV7-9 to TRBJ2-7; 9 nucleotides line up with TRBD1. This CDR3 comprises 14 residues. In germline, CDR1 is SEHNR, CDR2 FQNEAQ (reference sequence). J was trimmed by 1 base and V by 5 bases; bases with no gene match: 3. The chain's CDR3 is CASSTDRGSYEQYF. CDR3 sequence (DNA): TGTGCCAGCAGCACGGACAGGGGTTCCTACGAGCAGTACTTC.

This clonotype was seen only a few times. This chain joins TRBV12-3 or TRBV12-4 and TRBJ2-1, with a tentative D call TRBD1 (6 bases). Trimming cost V 1 base and J 1 base, with 11 bases left between them. CDR3 size: 16 residues. The CDR3 bases are TGTGCCAGCAGTTTAGTACCACAGGGTTCCTACAATGAGCAGTTCTTC. It translates to CASSLVPQGSYNEQFF.